This TCR beta chain was profiled in a study of blood T cells in healthy people across ages. With respect to this clonotype: Antigen unknown.

A second PCR, run for roughly 7 to 11 cycles, used a sample-barcoded 5' primer plus a J-beta primer mix. The template-switch adaptor, which had 12 random nucleotides, put a tag on each cDNA molecule. In TCRdb, the 5' RACE reads were re-called with MiXCR into one record per CDR3 protein. The data hold under 2,000,000 distinct CDR3 sequences, with about 49% observed a single time. Per the germline V gene, CDR1 is SNHLY and CDR2 is FYNNEI. The CDR3 consists of 18 residues. Trimming at V came to 6 bases and at J to 1 base, leaving 9 bases not matched to a gene. Findings and limits, study-wide: Getting older went along with TCR beta diversity per million T cells dropping roughly linearly. Higher naive T cell percentage went strongly together with higher TCR beta diversity. Long-lived and aged donors differed, with more naive CD4+ cells and higher diversity in the long-lived.

The sample consisted of blood. The sequence derives from a middle-aged woman in good health. The chain is built from TRBV2 and TRBJ2-1; 13 bases line up with TRBD2. CDR3 DNA sequence: TGTGCCAGCAGACTTACTAGCGGGGGGGCCCCTTCCTACAATGAGCAGTTCTTC. This sequence encodes CASRLTSGGAPSYNEQFF.